The 12 T cell receptor beta chains below were found in one sample sequenced in a study of control samples from healthy donors and cancer patients. The method was immunoSEQ multiplex PCR; TCRdb's version includes in-frame clones alone and lacks a portion of them. The sample lists about 140,000 clones; 94% were seen once. The sequencing sample was made of blood. These receptors were taken from a middle-aged man in good health.

The gene calls are TRBV9 and TRBJ1-3; a weak D match, TRBD1 (5 bases). The CDR3 extends over 15 amino acids. Deletions cut 0 bases from V and 8 bases from J, with 15 bases between. Germline V CDR1 and CDR2: SGDLS, YYNGEE. The CDR3 protein is CASSVGGSGVDTIYF. DNA for the CDR3: TGTGCCAGCAGCGTAGGGGGTTCGGGGGTGGACACCATATATTTT.

The V gene is TRBV20-1, the J gene TRBJ2-7, with a possible D match to TRBD2 (5 bases). V was pared by 3 bases and J by 4 bases, with 7 bases between. Germline V gene sequence: CDR1 DFQATT, CDR2 SNEGSKA (reference sequence). CDR3 length: 11 residues. CDR3 protein: CSARERYEQYF. The CDR3 nucleotides are TGCAGTGCTAGGGAGCGGTACGAGCAGTACTTC.

The chain employs TRBV7-2 and TRBJ2-7, with D possibly TRBD2 on 6 matching bases. There are 15 residues in the CDR3. V lost 5 bases and J lost 0, with 14 bases in between. Per germline, CDR1 SGHTA and CDR2 FQGNSA. In nucleotides, the CDR3 is TGTGCCAGCAGCAGACCGGGACTCAGCTCCTACGAGCAGTACTTC. Its translation: CASSRPGLSSYEQYF.

J is TRBJ2-2 and V is TRBV10-2; D unresolved. Per germline, CDR1 WSHSY and CDR2 SAAADI. The CDR3 sequence is 14 residues long. V gave up 4 bases and J gave up 1 base, with 7 bases separating them. The CDR3: CASSAMGNTGELFF. CDR3 coding DNA: TGCGCCAGCAGTGCTATGGGGAACACCGGGGAGCTGTTTTTT.

V and J are TRBV24-1 and TRBJ2-1; D might be TRBD2 (6 bases). The CDR3 has 11 residues. Trimming took 9 bases from V and 9 from J, leaving 11 bases between them. Germline V lookup: CDR1 KGHDR, CDR2 SFDVKD. CDR3 region: CATGGSAEQFF. The CDR3 nucleotides read TGTGCCACCGGAGGGTCGGCTGAGCAGTTCTTC.

The chain links TRBV19 to TRBJ2-6; TRBD1 matches 10 bases. The trim removed 10 bases at V and 1 base at J, leaving 4 bases unmatched. This CDR3 has 15 residues. Germline V gene data show CDR1 as LNHDA and CDR2 as SQIVND (reference sequence). This CDR3 is CATTGGSSGANVLTF. Here the CDR3 DNA reads TGTGCCACGACAGGGGGCAGTTCTGGGGCCAACGTCCTGACTTTC.

This clone showed up just a few times. The genes are TRBV15 and TRBJ1-4; no firm D call. The CDR3 loop spans 15 amino acids. The V end lost 5 bases, the J end lost 5 bases, and 15 bases lay between the germline ends. CDR1 and CDR2 (germline): LNHNV, YYDKDF (reference sequence). As DNA, the CDR3 is TGTGCCACCAGCGTCCTCGGGGAGGTAAATGAAAAACTGTTTTTT. It translates to CATSVLGEVNEKLFF.

This clone was observed once. The chain carries TRBV7-9 and TRBJ1-4; TRBD1 agrees at 8 bases. J was trimmed by 0 bases and V by 2 bases; bases with no gene match: 8. CDR3 length: 18 residues. Looked up from germline, CDR1 is SEHNR and CDR2 is FQNEAQ (reference sequence). The CDR3 DNA sequence: TGTGCCAGCAGCTTAAAGACAGGGGCTTCCGCAACTAATGAAAAACTGTTTTTT. Amino acid sequence: CASSLKTGASATNEKLFF.

This chain connects TRBV27 to TRBJ2-7; 8 bases fit TRBD1. The ends lost 0 bases at V and 4 bases at J; junction bases unmatched: 11. The length of the CDR3 is 17 residues. In germline, CDR1 is MNHEY, CDR2 SMNVEV (reference sequence). The CDR3 loop reads CASSLSNRRDRTYEQYF. The DNA for the CDR3 is TGTGCCAGCAGTTTATCGAACCGCCGGGACAGGACGTACGAGCAGTACTTC.

V and J are TRBV6-4 and TRBJ1-4; a possible D gene is TRBD1 (5 bases). The germline V and J ends were trimmed by 4 bases and 2 bases, with 11 bases remaining between them. CDR1 and CDR2 from the germline V gene are MRHNA and SNTAGT. The CDR3 is 15 amino acids. CDR3 in amino acids: CASSAGTGTNEKLFF. DNA for the CDR3: TGTGCCAGCAGTGCAGGGACCGGCACTAATGAAAAACTGTTTTTT.

This clone appeared once. The rearrangement uses TRBV5-5 and TRBJ2-3; D is unresolved. The CDR3 length is 15 residues. Trimming shortened V by 7 bases and J by 0 bases, and 15 bases separated the two germline ends. CDR1 and CDR2 from the germline V gene are SGHKS and YYEKEE (reference sequence). CDR3 DNA sequence: TGTGCCAGCTCTCAGATCTCGAGGAGCACAGATACGCAGTATTTT. Residues: CASSQISRSTDTQYF.

The chain recombines TRBV6-5 with TRBJ2-7, with TRBD1 identical over 9 bases. The CDR3 runs 16 residues. Trimming took 2 bases from V and 1 from J; bases not matched to a gene: 6. CDR1 MNHEY and CDR2 SVGAGI come from the germline V gene. The CDR3 sequence is CASSYTGTGWSYEQYF. CDR3 in DNA: TGTGCCAGCAGTTACACCGGGACAGGGTGGTCCTACGAGCAGTACTTC.